This TCR beta chain originates from a study of PD-1 blockade in classical Hodgkin lymphoma. Overall study findings and caveats: By C4D1 there was a significant rise in CD4+ TCR diversity but not in CD8+ TCR diversity. Compared with healthy donors, newly diagnosed patients reportedly showed lower baseline TCR diversity.

Data came from immunoSEQ multiplex PCR; TCRdb stores just in-frame clones and leaves some out. This table has fewer than 30,000 clones, 78% appearing once. Patients all relapsed after autologous stem cell transplantation, and there was variation in brentuximab vedotin exposure. The patients, who had relapsed/refractory classical Hodgkin lymphoma, achieved best responses of complete response, partial response or progressive disease. The CDR3 loop spans 14 amino acids. The germline V and J ends were trimmed by 4 bases and 4 bases, with 13 bases remaining between them. Germline V gives CDR1 SNHLY, CDR2 FYNNEI. Notes on this clone: Its antigen is unknown.

Sequenced here: peripheral blood mononuclear cells (PBMCs), sampled before the second cycle of nivolumab. This sequence was found in a human donor with classical Hodgkin lymphoma. The chain combines TRBV2 with TRBJ1-1; no clear D gene. The DNA for the CDR3 is TGTGCCAGCAGTGTAAGGGTAGCGAGCACTGAAGCTTTCTTT. Translating gives CASSVRVASTEAFF.